Sequencing of this TCR beta chain was carried out in a study of liver allograft versus peripheral blood T cells. Study details: Comparative analysis was performed on T cell receptor repertoires from transplanted livers and from recipients' peripheral blood.

With 8 bases clipped from V and 4 bases from J, the junction kept 5 bases outside the gene matches. Per germline, CDR1 SNHLY and CDR2 FYNNEI. This CDR3 has 13 residues. MiXCR was run by TCRdb on the reads, yielding one entry per CDR3 protein. The data show 8,300 or so distinct CDR3 sequences, about 15% seen once. The clonotype was recovered from a human patient who had a liver transplant. Some T cells may be supplied by the graft donor. The chain carries TRBV2 and TRBJ1-2; 9 bases are shared with TRBD1. Here the CDR3 DNA reads TGTGCCAGCTCCGGGACAGGGTCCTATGGCTACACCTTC. Its translation: CASSGTGSYGYTF.